This T cell receptor (beta chain) was obtained from a study of T cell repertoires in cytomegalovirus infection. The CDR3 extends over 13 amino acids. Germline V gene data show CDR1 as DFQATT and CDR2 as SNEGSKA (reference sequence). Trimming cost V 0 bases and J 4 bases, with 10 bases left between them. TCRdb used MiXCR to reprocess the reads, holding one entry per CDR3 protein. The sample consists of 250,000 to 300,000 distinct CDR3 sequences, roughly an eighth of them appearing once. The source of this sequence is a human donor in good health (CMV status not recorded). Some clones in this sample may be carry-over from other donors' samples. The specimen sequenced was PBMCs. This chain links TRBV20-1 with TRBJ2-7; the D gene is possibly TRBD2 (5 bases). CDR3 residues: CSAREPSGYEQYF. CDR3 DNA: TGCAGTGCTAGAGAGCCCTCGGGATACGAGCAGTACTTC.